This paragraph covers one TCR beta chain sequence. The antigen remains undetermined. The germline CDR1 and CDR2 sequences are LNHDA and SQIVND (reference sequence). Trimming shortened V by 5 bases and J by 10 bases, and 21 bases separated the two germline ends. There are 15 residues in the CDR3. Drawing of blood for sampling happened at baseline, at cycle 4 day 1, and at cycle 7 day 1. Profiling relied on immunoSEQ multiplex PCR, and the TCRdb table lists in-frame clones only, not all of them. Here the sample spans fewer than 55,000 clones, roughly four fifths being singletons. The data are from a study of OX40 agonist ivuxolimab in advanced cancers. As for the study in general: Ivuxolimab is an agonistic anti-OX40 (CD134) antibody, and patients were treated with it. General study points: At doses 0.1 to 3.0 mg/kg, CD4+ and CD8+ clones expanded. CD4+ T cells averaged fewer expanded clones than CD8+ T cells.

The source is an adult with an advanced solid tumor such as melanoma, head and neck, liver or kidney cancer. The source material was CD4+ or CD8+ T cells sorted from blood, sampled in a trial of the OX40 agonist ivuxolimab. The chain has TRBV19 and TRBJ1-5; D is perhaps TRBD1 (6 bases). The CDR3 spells CASSQQQGSMGPQHF. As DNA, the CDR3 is TGTGCCAGTAGTCAACAGCAGGGGAGCATGGGACCCCAGCATTTT.